The sequence of this T cell receptor beta chain was determined in a study of OX40 agonist ivuxolimab in advanced cancers. Study details: Eligibility admitted prior anti-PD-1, anti-PD-L1 or anti-CTLA-4 therapy; roughly 37% had some.

The sample holds one count of this clone. Measured with immunoSEQ multiplex PCR; TCRdb has only the in-frame clones, and not every one. Among roughly 86,000 clones listed, 80% to 95% were seen once. This specimen was CD4+ or CD8+ T cells sorted from blood, taken in a trial of the OX40 agonist ivuxolimab. The sequence was collected from an adult with an advanced solid tumor such as melanoma, head and neck, liver or kidney cancer.

CDR3 in DNA: TGTGCCAGCAGCCTGTCGACAGGGCACACAGATACGCAGTATTTT. Translating gives CASSLSTGHTDTQYF. This sequence joins TRBV7-6 and TRBJ2-3; 7 positions agree with TRBD1. The CDR3 extends over 15 amino acids. From germline, CDR1 is SGHVS and CDR2 FNYEAQ. V gave up 5 bases and J gave up 2 bases; unmatched junction bases: 7.